This T cell receptor beta chain is from a study of T cells after posttransplantation cyclophosphamide. This CDR3 comprises 13 residues. With 4 bases removed from V and 7 bases from J, the gap between germline ends came to 11 bases. Germline V gene data show CDR1 as MNHNS and CDR2 as SASEGT. TCRdb's copy holds only in-frame clones and misses some; the assay was immunoSEQ multiplex PCR. The repertoire holds 1,300 to 1,500 clones, with about 79% as singletons. Cyclophosphamide on days +3 and +4 followed busulfan-fludarabine conditioning and a marrow graft. This chain links TRBV6-1 with TRBJ1-5; no reliable D call. Sequencing was performed on PBMCs, taken more than 220 days after allogeneic stem cell transplant with posttransplant cyclophosphamide. This clonotype was obtained from a female patient in her sixties who received an allogeneic stem cell transplant from an unrelated donor, was CMV-positive, and had acute GVHD only. Some T cells may be supplied by the graft donor. The CDR3 region has the DNA TGTGCCAGCAGTGTAGAGGTTTGGCAGCCCCAGCATTTT. This sequence encodes CASSVEVWQPQHF.